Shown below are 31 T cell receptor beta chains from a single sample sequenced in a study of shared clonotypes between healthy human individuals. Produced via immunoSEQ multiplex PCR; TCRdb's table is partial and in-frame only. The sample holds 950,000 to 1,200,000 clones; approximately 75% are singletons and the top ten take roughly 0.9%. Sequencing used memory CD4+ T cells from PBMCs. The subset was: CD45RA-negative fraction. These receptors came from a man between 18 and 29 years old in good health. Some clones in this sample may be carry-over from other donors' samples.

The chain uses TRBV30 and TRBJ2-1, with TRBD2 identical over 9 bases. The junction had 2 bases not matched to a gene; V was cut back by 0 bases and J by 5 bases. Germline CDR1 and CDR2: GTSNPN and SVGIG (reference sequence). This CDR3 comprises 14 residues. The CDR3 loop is CAWSVLAGNNEQFF. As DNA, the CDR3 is TGTGCCTGGAGTGTGCTAGCGGGGAACAATGAGCAGTTCTTC.

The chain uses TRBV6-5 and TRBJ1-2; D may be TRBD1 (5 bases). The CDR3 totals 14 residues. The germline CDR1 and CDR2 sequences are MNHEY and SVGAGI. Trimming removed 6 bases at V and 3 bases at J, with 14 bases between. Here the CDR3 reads CASRDAGTDYGYTF. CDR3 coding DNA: TGTGCCAGCAGGGATGCCGGGACGGACTATGGCTACACCTTC.

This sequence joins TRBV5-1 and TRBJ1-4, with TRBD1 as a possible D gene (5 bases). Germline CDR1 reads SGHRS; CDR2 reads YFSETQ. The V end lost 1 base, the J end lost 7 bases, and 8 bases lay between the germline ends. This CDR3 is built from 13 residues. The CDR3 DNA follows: TGCGCCAGCAGCTTGTTTGGGGGTGAAAAACTGTTTTTT. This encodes CASSLFGGEKLFF.

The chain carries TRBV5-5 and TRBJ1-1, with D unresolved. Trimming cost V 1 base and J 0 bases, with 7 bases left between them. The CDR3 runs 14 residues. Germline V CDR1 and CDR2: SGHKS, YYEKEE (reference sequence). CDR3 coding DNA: TGTGCCAGCAGCTTGCTGGTTTTGAACACTGAAGCTTTCTTT. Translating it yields CASSLLVLNTEAFF.

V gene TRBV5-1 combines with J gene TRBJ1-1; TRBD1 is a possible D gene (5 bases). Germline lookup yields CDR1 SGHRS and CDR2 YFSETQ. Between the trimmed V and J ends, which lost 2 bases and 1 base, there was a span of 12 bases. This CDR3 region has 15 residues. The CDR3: CASSFLGEGNTEAFF. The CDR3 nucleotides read TGCGCCAGCAGCTTTTTGGGGGAAGGGAACACTGAAGCTTTCTTT.

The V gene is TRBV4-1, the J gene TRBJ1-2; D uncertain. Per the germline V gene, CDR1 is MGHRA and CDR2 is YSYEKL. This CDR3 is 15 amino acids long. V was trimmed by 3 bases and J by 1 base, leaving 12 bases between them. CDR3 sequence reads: CASSHPERYNYGYTF. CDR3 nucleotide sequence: TGCGCCAGCAGCCATCCCGAACGCTATAACTATGGCTACACCTTC.

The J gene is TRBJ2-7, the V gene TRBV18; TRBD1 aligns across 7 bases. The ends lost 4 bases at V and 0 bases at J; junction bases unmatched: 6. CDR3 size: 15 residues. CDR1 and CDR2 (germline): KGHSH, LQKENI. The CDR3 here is CASSLPGQSSYEQYF. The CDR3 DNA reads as TGTGCCAGCTCACTTCCGGGACAGAGCTCCTACGAGCAGTACTTC.

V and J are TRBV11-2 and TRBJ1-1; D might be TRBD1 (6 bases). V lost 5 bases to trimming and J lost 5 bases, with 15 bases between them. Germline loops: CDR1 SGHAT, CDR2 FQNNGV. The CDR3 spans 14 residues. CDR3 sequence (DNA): TGTGCCAGCAGCCAGCGAATTACAGGGACTGAAGCTTTCTTT. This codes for CASSQRITGTEAFF.

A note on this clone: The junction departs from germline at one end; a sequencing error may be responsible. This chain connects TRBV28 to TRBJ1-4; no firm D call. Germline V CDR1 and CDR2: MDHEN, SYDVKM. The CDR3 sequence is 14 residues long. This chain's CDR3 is CASSLGSTSEKLFF. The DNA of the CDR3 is TGTGCCAGCAGTTTGGGCAGCACTAGTGAAAAACTGTTTTTT.

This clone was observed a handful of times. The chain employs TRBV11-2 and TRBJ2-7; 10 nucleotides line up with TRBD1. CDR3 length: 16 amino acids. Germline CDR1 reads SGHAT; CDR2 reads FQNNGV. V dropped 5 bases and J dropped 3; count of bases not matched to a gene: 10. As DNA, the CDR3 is TGTGCCAGCAGCCCCGTGGGTCGGGACAGGGGCTACGAGCAGTACTTC. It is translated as CASSPVGRDRGYEQYF. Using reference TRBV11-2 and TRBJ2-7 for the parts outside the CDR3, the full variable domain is EAGVAQSPRYKIIEKRQSVAFWCNPISGHATLYWYQQILGQGPKLLIQFQNNGVVDDSQLPKDRFSAERLKGVDSTLKIQPAKLEDSAVYLCASSPVGRDRGYEQYFGPGTRLTVT.

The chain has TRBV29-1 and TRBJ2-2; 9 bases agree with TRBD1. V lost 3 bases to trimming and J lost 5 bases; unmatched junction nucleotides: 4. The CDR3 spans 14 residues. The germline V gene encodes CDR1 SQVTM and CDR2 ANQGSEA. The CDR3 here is CSVEGTGITGELFF. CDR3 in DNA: TGCAGCGTTGAGGGGACAGGGATAACCGGGGAGCTGTTTTTT.

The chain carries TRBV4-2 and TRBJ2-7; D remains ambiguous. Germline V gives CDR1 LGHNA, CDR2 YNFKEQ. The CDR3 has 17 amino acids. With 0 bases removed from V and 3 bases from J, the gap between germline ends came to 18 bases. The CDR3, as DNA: TGTGCCAGCAGCCAAGATACGGTGGTCGGAGAGCTCTACGAGCAGTACTTC. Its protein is CASSQDTVVGELYEQYF.

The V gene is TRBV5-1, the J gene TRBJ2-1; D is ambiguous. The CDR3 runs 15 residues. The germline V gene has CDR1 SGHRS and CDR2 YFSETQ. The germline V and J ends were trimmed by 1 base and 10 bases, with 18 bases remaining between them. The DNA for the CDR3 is TGCGCCAGCAGCTTGATGGAGTCAGGAAAAGGGGAGCAGTTCTTC. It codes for CASSLMESGKGEQFF.

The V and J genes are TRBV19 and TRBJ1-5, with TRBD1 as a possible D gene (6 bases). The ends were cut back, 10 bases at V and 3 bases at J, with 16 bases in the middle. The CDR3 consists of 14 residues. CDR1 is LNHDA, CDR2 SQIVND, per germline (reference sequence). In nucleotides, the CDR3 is TGTGCCACCCGACAGGCAAGCAACAATCAGCCCCAGCATTTT. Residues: CATRQASNNQPQHF.

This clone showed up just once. CDR3 amino acids: CATSRGLKQFF. CDR3 in DNA: TGTGCCACCAGCAGAGGCTTAAAGCAGTTCTTC. The rearrangement links TRBV15 to TRBJ2-1, with unresolved D. Per the germline V gene, CDR1 is LNHNV and CDR2 is YYDKDF (reference sequence). The CDR3 is 11 residues long. The V end lost 1 base, the J end lost 11 bases, and 6 bases lay between the germline ends.

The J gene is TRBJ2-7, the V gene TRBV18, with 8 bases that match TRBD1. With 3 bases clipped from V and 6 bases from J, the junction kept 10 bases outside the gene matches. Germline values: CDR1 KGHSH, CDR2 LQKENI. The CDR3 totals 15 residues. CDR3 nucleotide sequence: TGTGCCAGCTCACCCCTGGCAGGGGGCCGTAGCGAGCAGTACTTC. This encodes CASSPLAGGRSEQYF. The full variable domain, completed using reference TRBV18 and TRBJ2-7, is NAGVMQNPRHLVRRRGQEARLRCSPMKGHSHVYWYRQLPEEGLKFMVYLQKENIIDESGMPKERFSAEFPKEGPSILRIQQVVRGDSAAYFCASSPLAGGRSEQYFGPGTRLTVT.

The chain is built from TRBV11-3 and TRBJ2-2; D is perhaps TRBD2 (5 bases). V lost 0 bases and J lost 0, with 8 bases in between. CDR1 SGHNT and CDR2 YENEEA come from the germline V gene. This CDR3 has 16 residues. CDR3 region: CASSLEGVSNTGELFF. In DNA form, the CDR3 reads TGTGCCAGCAGCTTAGAGGGAGTATCGAACACCGGGGAGCTGTTTTTT. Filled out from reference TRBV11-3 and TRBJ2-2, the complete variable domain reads EAGVVQSPRYKIIEKKQPVAFWCNPISGHNTLYWYLQNLGQGPELLIRYENEEAVDDSQLPKDRFSAERLKGVDSTLKIQPAELGDSAVYLCASSLEGVSNTGELFFGEGSRLTVL.

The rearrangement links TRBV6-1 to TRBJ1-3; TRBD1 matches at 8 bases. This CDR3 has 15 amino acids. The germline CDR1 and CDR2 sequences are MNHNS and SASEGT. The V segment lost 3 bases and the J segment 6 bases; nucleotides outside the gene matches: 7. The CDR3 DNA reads TGTGCCAGCAGTGACCGGACAGGGACAAAAAACACCATATATTTT. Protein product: CASSDRTGTKNTIYF.

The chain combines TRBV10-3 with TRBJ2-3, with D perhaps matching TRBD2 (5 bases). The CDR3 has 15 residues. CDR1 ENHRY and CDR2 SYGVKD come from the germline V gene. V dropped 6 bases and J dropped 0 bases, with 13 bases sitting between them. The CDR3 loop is CAIRGSGKSTDTQYF. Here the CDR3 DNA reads TGTGCCATCAGGGGTTCGGGAAAGAGCACAGATACGCAGTATTTT.

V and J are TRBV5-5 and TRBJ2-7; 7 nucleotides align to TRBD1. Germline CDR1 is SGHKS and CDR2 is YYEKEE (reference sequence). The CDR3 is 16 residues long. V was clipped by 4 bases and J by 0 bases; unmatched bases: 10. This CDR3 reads CASSRLLTGSSYEQYF. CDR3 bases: TGTGCCAGCAGCCGACTCCTGACAGGGAGCTCCTACGAGCAGTACTTC. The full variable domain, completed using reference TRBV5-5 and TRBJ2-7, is DAGVTQSPTHLIKTRGQQVTLRCSPISGHKSVSWYQQVLGQGPQFIFQYYEKEERGRGNFPDRFSARQFPNYSSELNVNALLLGDSALYLCASSRLLTGSSYEQYFGPGTRLTVT.

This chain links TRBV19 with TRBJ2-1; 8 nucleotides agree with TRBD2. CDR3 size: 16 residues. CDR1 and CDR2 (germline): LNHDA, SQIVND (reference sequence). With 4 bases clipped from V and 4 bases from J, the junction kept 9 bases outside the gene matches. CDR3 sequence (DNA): TGTGCCAGTAGTAATCAAGCGGGACTAGTGTACAATGAGCAGTTCTTC. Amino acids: CASSNQAGLVYNEQFF.

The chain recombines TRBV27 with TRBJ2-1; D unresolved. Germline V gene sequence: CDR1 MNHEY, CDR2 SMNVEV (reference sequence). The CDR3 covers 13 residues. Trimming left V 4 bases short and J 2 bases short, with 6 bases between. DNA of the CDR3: TGTGCCAGCAGTTCTAGGGCCTACAATGAGCAGTTCTTC. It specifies CASSSRAYNEQFF.

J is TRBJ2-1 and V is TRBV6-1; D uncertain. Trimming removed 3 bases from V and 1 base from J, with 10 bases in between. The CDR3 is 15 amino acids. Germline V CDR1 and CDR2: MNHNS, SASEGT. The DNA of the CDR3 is TGTGCCAGCAGTGAGATTGGCAGATCCTACAATGAGCAGTTCTTC. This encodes CASSEIGRSYNEQFF.

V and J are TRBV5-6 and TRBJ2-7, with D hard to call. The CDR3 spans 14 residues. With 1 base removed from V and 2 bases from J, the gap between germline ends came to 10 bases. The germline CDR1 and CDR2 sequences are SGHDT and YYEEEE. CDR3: CASSLYGPTYEQYF. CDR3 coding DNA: TGTGCCAGCAGCTTGTACGGGCCGACCTACGAGCAGTACTTC.

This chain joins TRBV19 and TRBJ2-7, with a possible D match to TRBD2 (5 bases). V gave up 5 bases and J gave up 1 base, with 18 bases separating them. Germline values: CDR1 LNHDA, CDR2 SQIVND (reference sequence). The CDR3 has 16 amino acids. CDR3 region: CASSPQRRRQSYEQYF. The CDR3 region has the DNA TGTGCCAGTAGTCCCCAGAGACGGAGGCAATCCTACGAGCAGTACTTC.

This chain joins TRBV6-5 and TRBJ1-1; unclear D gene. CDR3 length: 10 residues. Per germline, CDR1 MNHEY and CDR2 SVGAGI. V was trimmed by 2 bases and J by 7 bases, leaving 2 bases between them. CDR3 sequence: CASSYGEAFF. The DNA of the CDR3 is TGTGCCAGCAGTTACGGTGAAGCTTTCTTT.

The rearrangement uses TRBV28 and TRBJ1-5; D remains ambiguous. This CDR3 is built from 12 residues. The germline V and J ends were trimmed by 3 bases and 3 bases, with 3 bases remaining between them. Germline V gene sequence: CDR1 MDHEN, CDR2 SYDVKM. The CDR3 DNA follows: TGTGCCAGCAGTTTCCCCAATCAGCCCCAGCATTTT. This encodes CASSFPNQPQHF. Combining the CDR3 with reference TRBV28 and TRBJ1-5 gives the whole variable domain DVKVTQSSRYLVKRTGEKVFLECVQDMDHENMFWYRQDPGLGLRLIYFSYDVKMKEKGDIPEGYSVSREKKERFSLILESASTNQTSMYLCASSFPNQPQHFGDGTRLSIL.

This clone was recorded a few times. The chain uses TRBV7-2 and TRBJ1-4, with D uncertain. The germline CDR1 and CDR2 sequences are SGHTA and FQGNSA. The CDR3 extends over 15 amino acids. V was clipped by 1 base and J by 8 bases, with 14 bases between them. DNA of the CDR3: TGTGCCAGCAGCTTAGGTGGCACCCCAGACGAAAAACTGTTTTTT. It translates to CASSLGGTPDEKLFF.

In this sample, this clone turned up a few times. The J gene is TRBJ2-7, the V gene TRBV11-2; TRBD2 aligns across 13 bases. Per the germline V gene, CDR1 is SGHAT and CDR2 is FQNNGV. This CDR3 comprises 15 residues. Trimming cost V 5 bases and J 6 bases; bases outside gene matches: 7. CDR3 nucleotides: TGTGCCAGCAGCCCCGGACTAGCGGGAGTCCTCGAGCAGTACTTC. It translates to CASSPGLAGVLEQYF.

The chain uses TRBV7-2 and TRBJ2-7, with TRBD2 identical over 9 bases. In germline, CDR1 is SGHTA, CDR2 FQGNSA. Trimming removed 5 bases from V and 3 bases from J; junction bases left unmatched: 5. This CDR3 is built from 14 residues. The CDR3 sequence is CASSHDSGSYEQYF. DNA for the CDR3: TGTGCCAGCAGCCACGATAGCGGGAGCTACGAGCAGTACTTC.

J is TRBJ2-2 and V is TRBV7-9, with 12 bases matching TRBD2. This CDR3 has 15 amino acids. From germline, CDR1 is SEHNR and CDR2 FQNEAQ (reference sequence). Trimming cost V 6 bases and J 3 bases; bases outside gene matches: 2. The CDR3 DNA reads TGTGCCAGCAGACTAGCGGGAGGTGACACCGGGGAGCTGTTTTTT. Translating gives CASRLAGGDTGELFF.